Each of the 9 T cell receptor beta chains below was sequenced from the same sample in a study of identical twins. TCRdb passed the 5' RACE reads through MiXCR, listing each CDR3 protein once. The sample shows 400,000 to 500,000 distinct CDR3 sequences, 13% to 15% of them seen only once. The data also belong to a second study, concerning yellow fever vaccine responses in identical twins.

Sample: CD4+ T cells sorted from blood. The receptors derive from a woman aged 18-30 years in good health.

Comment on this clonotype: Just one base apart from a much larger clone, this may be a read error. V gene TRBV7-3 combines with J gene TRBJ2-2, with 10 bases that match TRBD2. The CDR3 extends over 14 amino acids. V shed 4 bases and J 6 bases; nucleotides not matched to a gene: 2. Germline CDR1 reads SGHTA; CDR2 reads FQGTGA. CDR3 in DNA: TGTGCCAGCAGCTCGGGACTAGCGTCCGGGGAGCTGTTTTTT. Residues: CASSSGLASGELFF. Looking up the rest from reference TRBV7-3 and TRBJ2-2 gives the full variable domain: GAGVSQTPSNKVTEKGKYVELRCDPISGHTALYWYRQSLGQGPEFLIYFQGTGAADDSGLPNDRFFAVRPEGSVSTLKIQRTERGDSAVYLCASSSGLASGELFFGEGSRLTVL.

The V gene is TRBV3-1, the J gene TRBJ2-2; possibly TRBD1 for D (6 bases). The length of the CDR3 is 15 residues. Germline V lookup: CDR1 LGHDT, CDR2 YNNKEL (reference sequence). V shed 1 base and J shed 4 bases, with 10 bases lying between them. This chain's CDR3 is CASSQGDTLTGELFF. CDR3 DNA: TGTGCCAGCAGCCAAGGGGACACGCTCACCGGGGAGCTGTTTTTT.

The V call is TRBV4-2, the J call TRBJ2-2; D unclear. Germline CDR1 reads LGHNA; CDR2 reads YNFKEQ. This CDR3 comprises 14 residues. With 4 bases removed from V and 6 bases from J, the gap between germline ends came to 12 bases. Written as DNA, the CDR3 is TGTGCCAGCAGCCGCCATTTCCCCTCCGGGGAGCTGTTTTTT. It encodes CASSRHFPSGELFF.

The rearrangement uses TRBV3-1 and TRBJ2-7; 7 bases match TRBD1. Per germline, CDR1 LGHDT and CDR2 YNNKEL (reference sequence). J was trimmed by 0 bases and V by 5 bases; bases with no gene match: 7. There are 15 residues in the CDR3. In DNA form, the CDR3 reads TGTGCCAGCAGCGAGGACAGGCCCGGCTCCTACGAGCAGTACTTC. Its translation is CASSEDRPGSYEQYF.

V is TRBV28 and J is TRBJ1-5; possibly TRBD1 for D (5 bases). CDR3 length: 12 amino acids. Germline CDR1 MDHEN, CDR2 SYDVKM. V dropped 8 bases and J dropped 0 bases, with 5 bases sitting between them. The CDR3 region is CASGGSNQPQHF. As DNA, the CDR3 is TGTGCCAGCGGGGGTAGCAATCAGCCCCAGCATTTT.

The rearrangement uses TRBV20-1 and TRBJ2-1; 7 nucleotides agree with TRBD2. Per germline, CDR1 DFQATT and CDR2 SNEGSKA (reference sequence). The V segment lost 1 base and the J segment 8 bases; nucleotides outside the gene matches: 2. The CDR3 is made up of 12 amino acids. The CDR3 here is CSARVAGDEQFF. The CDR3 DNA is TGCAGTGCTAGAGTCGCGGGAGATGAGCAGTTCTTC.

This clonotype appeared a few times. V is TRBV5-1 and J is TRBJ2-7, with TRBD2 matching 11 bases. Trimming took 1 base from V and 6 from J; bases not matched to a gene: 6. CDR1 and CDR2 from the germline V gene are SGHRS and YFSETQ. The CDR3 sequence is 15 residues long. Written as DNA, the CDR3 is TGCGCCAGCAGCTTGACTAGCGGGAGCCCAGCCGAGCAGTACTTC. Translation: CASSLTSGSPAEQYF.

The J gene is TRBJ2-7, the V gene TRBV20-1, with a weak D call TRBD1 (6 bases). Germline CDR1 reads DFQATT; CDR2 reads SNEGSKA (reference sequence). With 2 bases removed from V and 4 bases from J, the gap between germline ends came to 9 bases. CDR3 size: 12 residues. The CDR3 spells CSARRDRYEQYF. In DNA form, the CDR3 reads TGCAGTGCTAGACGAGACAGGTACGAGCAGTACTTC.

A few counts support this clonotype. The chain couples TRBV6-2 or TRBV6-3 to TRBJ2-7, with 8 nucleotides matching TRBD1. V dropped 5 bases and J dropped 1; count of bases not matched to a gene: 16. Germline CDR1 and CDR2: MNHEY and SVGEGT. The CDR3 covers 18 residues. The CDR3 protein is CASSPTELGRGRSYEQYF. The CDR3 DNA reads TGTGCCAGCAGTCCCACTGAACTGGGCAGGGGGCGATCCTACGAGCAGTACTTC.